A single sample gave rise to the 20 T cell receptor beta chains below, sequenced in a study of blood T cell repertoires in COVID-19. Clones were sequenced by immunoSEQ multiplex PCR, and TCRdb holds only the in-frame ones, with some missing. Seen here are about 150,000 clones, roughly 84% observed once, and the top ten hold less than 9%. The sequencing input was peripheral blood. These receptor sequences come from a man aged 30 to 39 with COVID-19, enrolled during active disease.

The rearrangement joins TRBV6-2 or TRBV6-3 to TRBJ1-1, with a weak D call TRBD1 (6 bases). The CDR3 has 14 residues. With 2 bases removed from V and 8 bases from J, the gap between germline ends came to 15 bases. CDR1 MNHEY and CDR2 SVGEGT come from the germline V gene. CDR3: CASSYEGFRGEAFF. In DNA form, the CDR3 reads TGTGCCAGCAGTTACGAAGGATTCAGGGGCGAAGCTTTCTTT.

The chain employs TRBV15 and TRBJ2-2; 7 bases agree with TRBD2. There are 19 residues in the CDR3. Germline V gene lookup returns CDR1 LNHNV and CDR2 YYDKDF (reference sequence). After removal of 5 bases from V and 3 bases from J, the junction contained 18 bases not matched to a gene. The CDR3 coding sequence is TGTGCCACCAGCGGCAGCGGGGATATCGAAGGTGGTGACACCGGGGAGCTGTTTTTT. This sequence encodes CATSGSGDIEGGDTGELFF.

The chain has TRBV7-8 and TRBJ2-2, with a possible D match to TRBD1 (5 bases). The germline CDR1 and CDR2 sequences are SGHVS and FQNEAQ. V dropped 5 bases and J dropped 0 bases, with 13 bases sitting between them. The CDR3 runs 16 residues. DNA of the CDR3: TGTGCCAGCAGCCCACGGACACACTCGAACACCGGGGAGCTGTTTTTT. This gives the protein CASSPRTHSNTGELFF.

The CDR3, as DNA: TGTGCCAGCATGACACAGCAGAGTGGAAACACCATATATTTT. Amino acid sequence: CASMTQQSGNTIYF. The chain uses TRBV6-5 and TRBJ1-3; D is unresolved. Trimming took 7 bases from V and 3 from J, leaving 13 bases between them. The CDR3 totals 14 residues. Germline-derived CDR1 and CDR2 are MNHEY and SVGAGI.

J is TRBJ1-5 and V is TRBV5-1; D gene unclear. The germline V gene encodes CDR1 SGHRS and CDR2 YFSETQ. V lost 4 bases to trimming and J lost 7 bases, with 12 bases between them. The CDR3 has 13 residues. CDR3 in amino acids: CASSEGPGQPQHF. DNA of the CDR3: TGCGCCAGCAGCGAGGGTCCGGGGCAGCCCCAGCATTTT.

The gene calls are TRBV19 and TRBJ2-1; 9 bases align to TRBD2. Germline V lookup: CDR1 LNHDA, CDR2 SQIVND (reference sequence). V trimming: 1 base; J trimming: 8 bases; junction bases outside the gene matches: 6. This CDR3 spans 15 amino acids. CDR3 loop: CASSIVLRTSDEQFF. The CDR3 DNA reads as TGTGCCAGTAGTATAGTGTTAAGGACTAGCGATGAGCAGTTCTTC.

The chain recombines TRBV24-1 with TRBJ2-1, with a tentative D call TRBD1 (6 bases). Germline V gene sequence: CDR1 KGHDR, CDR2 SFDVKD. CDR3 length: 12 residues. Trimming removed 6 bases at V and 9 bases at J, with 11 bases between. The CDR3 DNA is TGTGCCACCAGTCAGGGGTTCGGTGAGCAGTTCTTC. Protein product: CATSQGFGEQFF.

The chain combines TRBV30 with TRBJ2-4; 11 bases align to TRBD2. The V and J ends lost 1 base and 4 bases, in that order; junction bases with no gene match: 3. CDR1 GTSNPN and CDR2 SVGIG come from the germline V gene (reference sequence). The CDR3 sequence is 15 residues long. The CDR3: CAWSATSGVKNIQYF. For the CDR3, the DNA is TGTGCCTGGAGTGCGACTAGCGGGGTAAAAAACATTCAGTACTTC.

The CDR3 DNA reads TGTGCCACCCGGCACTGGAGCAGGGTGTCCGGGGAGCTGTTTTTT. It codes for CATRHWSRVSGELFF. This chain joins TRBV28 and TRBJ2-2; maybe TRBD1 (5 bases). Germline assignment: CDR1 MDHEN and CDR2 SYDVKM. V was pared by 10 bases and J by 6 bases, with 21 bases between. There are 15 residues in the CDR3.

This chain joins TRBV11-2 and TRBJ2-7; 11 bases map to TRBD2. The CDR3 is 16 residues long. CDR1 and CDR2 (germline): SGHAT, FQNNGV. With 1 base clipped from V and 2 bases from J, the junction kept 4 bases outside the gene matches. The CDR3 reads CASSLASGRTTYEQYF. CDR3 coding DNA: TGTGCCAGCAGCTTAGCTAGCGGGAGGACCACCTACGAGCAGTACTTC. The full variable domain, completed using reference TRBV11-2 and TRBJ2-7, is EAGVAQSPRYKIIEKRQSVAFWCNPISGHATLYWYQQILGQGPKLLIQFQNNGVVDDSQLPKDRFSAERLKGVDSTLKIQPAKLEDSAVYLCASSLASGRTTYEQYFGPGTRLTVT.

This clone was detected once. V is TRBV3-1 (or the pseudogene TRBV3-2) and J is TRBJ2-1; TRBD2 might be the D (5 bases). The germline V gene encodes CDR1 LGHDT and CDR2 YNNKEL (reference sequence). The CDR3 is 12 residues long. The ends were cut back, 6 bases at V and 6 bases at J, with 9 bases in the middle. The CDR3 loop is CASRSRGNEQFF. The CDR3 DNA sequence: TGTGCCAGCAGATCCCGGGGCAATGAGCAGTTCTTC.

This rearrangement joins TRBV18 to TRBJ1-3; weak D call: TRBD1 (5 bases). CDR1 is KGHSH, CDR2 LQKENI, per germline. This CDR3 is built from 15 residues. Trimming took off 3 bases at V and 2 bases at J, with 11 bases between the two ends. CDR3 sequence: CASSPFTGPGNTIYF. Here the CDR3 DNA reads TGTGCCAGCTCACCTTTTACAGGTCCTGGAAACACCATATATTTT.

The chain carries TRBV6-2 or TRBV6-3 and TRBJ2-5; D might be TRBD1 (6 bases). The CDR3 loop spans 17 amino acids. V lost 2 bases, J lost 7 bases, and 23 bases lay in between. Looked up from germline, CDR1 is MNHEY and CDR2 is SVGEGT. The CDR3 is CASSYGGQGPRGRTQYF. CDR3 bases: TGTGCCAGCAGTTACGGGGGCCAGGGGCCCCGGGGTCGGACCCAGTACTTC.

This clone has just a few counts. This rearrangement joins TRBV3-1 (or the pseudogene TRBV3-2) to TRBJ2-1, with 7 bases identical to TRBD2. CDR1 is LGHDT, CDR2 YNNKEL, per germline (reference sequence). With V trimmed by 4 bases and J by 10 bases, 7 bases remained unmatched. The CDR3 loop spans 13 amino acids. In DNA form, the CDR3 reads TGTGCCAGCAGCCCCAGACTAGCCGGGGAGCAGTTCTTC. Amino acids: CASSPRLAGEQFF.

This clone appeared a few times. The CDR3 bases are TGTGCCATCGGGGGGGATAGGAAAAACACTGAAGCTTTCTTT. This codes for CAIGGDRKNTEAFF. This chain uses TRBV19 with TRBJ1-1; tentatively, D is TRBD1 (5 bases). The germline CDR1 and CDR2 sequences are LNHDA and SQIVND (reference sequence). The CDR3 contains 14 residues. The ends were cut back, 10 bases at V and 2 bases at J, with 17 bases in the middle. The complete variable domain, with remaining parts taken from reference TRBV19 and TRBJ1-1, reads DGGITQSPKYLFRKEGQNVTLSCEQNLNHDAMYWYRQDPGQGLRLIYYSQIVNDFQKGDIAEGYSVSREKKESFPLTVTSAQKNPTAFYLCAIGGDRKNTEAFFGQGTRLTVV.

A remark on this clone: It is unclear where the CDR3 begins or ends on the DNA, so no DNA is shown, and the CDR3 is as TCRdb lists it. The CDR3 loop is CASSKVGRGNEQFF. V and J are TRBV21-1 and TRBJ2-1; the D segment call TRBD2 is taken from the table without a DNA check. TRBV21-1 is noted as a pseudogene. The CDR3 has 14 residues if both end residues are counted.

The gene calls are TRBV15 and TRBJ1-1; TRBD1 might be the D (5 bases). V shed 1 base and J shed 1 base, with 10 bases lying between them. CDR3 length: 15 amino acids. CDR1 is LNHNV and CDR2 is YYDKDF in the germline V gene (reference sequence). The CDR3: CATSRVGGWNTEAFF. CDR3 DNA sequence: TGTGCCACCAGCAGAGTGGGGGGGTGGAACACTGAAGCTTTCTTT.

The chain's CDR3 is CASSATMYEQYF. The DNA of the CDR3 is TGTGCCAGTAGTGCGACTATGTACGAGCAGTACTTC. The chain is built from TRBV19 and TRBJ2-7; D is perhaps TRBD2 (5 bases). The CDR3 runs to 12 residues. Trimming took off 5 bases at V and 4 bases at J, with 9 bases between the two ends. Germline CDR1 is LNHDA and CDR2 is SQIVND (reference sequence).

CDR3 nucleotide sequence: TGTGCCAGCAGCGTAGTTGGTAGCGGTAGTTTAACCGGGGAGCTGTTTTTT. It yields the protein CASSVVGSGSLTGELFF. The chain employs TRBV9 and TRBJ2-2; D may be TRBD2 (6 bases). CDR3 length: 17 residues. The V gene lost 0 bases and the J gene lost 5 bases, with 17 bases spanning the gap. Germline V CDR1 and CDR2: SGDLS, YYNGEE.

CDR3 in amino acids: CASSLVGFGGETQYF. For the CDR3, the DNA is TGTGCCAGCAGCTTAGTGGGGTTTGGGGGGGAGACCCAGTACTTC. V usage is TRBV7-2 and J usage is TRBJ2-5, with D possibly TRBD2 on 6 matching bases. V was trimmed by 1 base and J by 5 bases, leaving 14 bases between them. Germline V gene data show CDR1 as SGHTA and CDR2 as FQGNSA. The CDR3 runs 15 residues.